This is a list of T cell receptor beta chains from one sample in a study of breast tumors, draining lymph nodes, adjacent tissues. TCRdb reanalysed the multiplex PCR reads using MiXCR and keeps one entry per CDR3 protein. This repertoire shows around 290,000 distinct CDR3 sequences, around 30% found once; its top ten account for approximately 1%. Source material: axillary lymph node tissue. Every receptor here comes from a female donor with breast cancer. Some clones in this sample may be carry-over from other donors' samples. Each CDR3 is given with its conserved first and last residue. The D gene is left open where the match is weak. Size values are once, few and many counts, or a class for expanded clones, and some rows have none.

j_call,v_call,d_call,clone_size,cdr3_nt,cdr3_aa
TRBJ2-7,TRBV20-1,.,few,TGCAGTGCTAGAGTCGGGAGCTCAACCTCCGAGCAGTACTTC,CSARVGSSTSEQYF
TRBJ1-2,TRBV2,TRBD1,.,TGTGCCAGCACCGCTCCGGGACAGGGGGGCGCGGACGGCTACACCTTC,CASTAPGQGGADGYTF
TRBJ2-5,TRBV6-2/TRBV6-3,TRBD1,many,TGTGCCAGCAGTGACAGGGGAATAGAGACCCAGTACTTC,CASSDRGIETQYF
TRBJ2-1,TRBV20-1,TRBD2,many,TGCAGTGCTAGAAATTCCCTTGTTCAGCGGGAGAGGGTCTACAATGAGCAGTTCTTC,CSARNSLVQRERVYNEQFF
TRBJ2-2,TRBV6-4,.,many,TGTGCCAGCAGCCACTCTGCGGGCGCGAACACCGGGGAGCTGTTTTTT,CASSHSAGANTGELFF
TRBJ2-3,TRBV3-1,TRBD1,.,TGTGCCAGCAGCCAAGAGGGGACAGGGCGAGATACGCGGTATTTT,CASSQEGTGRDTRYF
TRBJ2-5,TRBV19,TRBD2,many,TGTGCCAGTGGGGGACTAGCGGGAGCTCGTGAGACCCAGTACTTC,CASGGLAGARETQYF
TRBJ2-3,TRBV7-2,.,many,TGTGCCAGCAGCTTAGGGCGGACCACAGATACGCAGTATTTT,CASSLGRTTDTQYF
TRBJ1-1,TRBV20-1,.,.,TGCAGTGCTAGAGCAATCGGGGGCGGGACTGAAGCTTTCTTT,CSARAIGGGTEAFF
TRBJ2-5,TRBV7-8,.,many,TGTGCCAGCGGAGGTAGTCAAGAAATCGAGACCCAGTACTTC,CASGGSQEIETQYF
TRBJ1-5,TRBV5-8,.,many,TGTGCCAGCAGAACAGGGTGGGAAAACAATCAGCCCCAGCATTTT,CASRTGWENNQPQHF
TRBJ1-2,TRBV6-5,TRBD1,few,TGTGCCAGCATGCAAACGGGACAGGGGGCGAGCTATGGCTACACCTTC,CASMQTGQGASYGYTF
TRBJ2-1,TRBV6-5,TRBD2,few,TGTGCCAGCAGCGAAGCGGGAGTGACCTACAATGAGCAGTTCTTC,CASSEAGVTYNEQFF
TRBJ2-3,TRBV4-3,.,many,TGCGCCAGCAGCCCCCAGGCGGACTGGGATACGCAGTATTTT,CASSPQADWDTQYF
TRBJ2-3,TRBV19,.,many,TGTGCCAGTAGTATAATTAACACAGATACGCAGTATTTT,CASSIINTDTQYF
TRBJ1-2,TRBV7-2,.,many,TGTGCCAGCAGCTTAGTGGCCCAGGGAAGGAATGGCTACACCTTC,CASSLVAQGRNGYTF
TRBJ2-7,TRBV11-2,.,few,TGTGCCAGCAGTCCTCACCGGGACACGGGAAACGAGCAGTACTTC,CASSPHRDTGNEQYF
TRBJ2-1,TRBV4-3,.,many,TGCGCCAGCAGCCAAGCTTCATCCTACAATGAGCAGTTCTTC,CASSQASSYNEQFF
TRBJ1-4,TRBV19,TRBD1,many,TGTGCCAGTACAGACAGGGGATTTGTAAAACTGTTTTTT,CASTDRGFVKLFF
TRBJ1-3,TRBV2,.,many,TGTGCCAGCAGTAAGGGTAGAGACACCATATATTTT,CASSKGRDTIYF
TRBJ2-7,TRBV11-3,TRBD2,many,TGTGCCAGCAGCCCAAAGGCGGGAGCTGGGTCCGGCGAGCAGTACTTC,CASSPKAGAGSGEQYF
TRBJ1-4,TRBV20-1,TRBD1,.,TGCAGTGCCACCGGGGGGACAGGAAATGAAAAACTGTTTTTT,CSATGGTGNEKLFF
TRBJ2-7,TRBV5-6,.,many,TGTGCCAGCAGCAGAGTCGGACGGAGGAGCTCCTACGAGCAGTACTTC,CASSRVGRRSSYEQYF
TRBJ1-2,TRBV30,.,.,TGTGCCTGGAGTCACGGACAGAGCCACTATGGCTACACCTTC,CAWSHGQSHYGYTF
TRBJ2-1,TRBV29-1,TRBD2,.,TGCAGCGTTGTGAAGGGAGGGCCGGGTGAGCAGTTCTTC,CSVVKGGPGEQFF
TRBJ1-4,TRBV30,.,many,TGTGCCTGGAATCAGGGAGGGGAAAAACTGTTTTTT,CAWNQGGEKLFF
TRBJ2-1,TRBV29-1,.,.,TGCAGCTTCTACAATGAGCAGTTCTTC,CSFYNEQFF
TRBJ1-1,TRBV11-3,.,few,TGTGCCAGCAGCTTAGGACCCGGAACTGAAGCTTTCTTT,CASSLGPGTEAFF
TRBJ2-1,TRBV7-8,TRBD2,many,TGTGCCAGCAGCTCGAGGGCTAGCGGGAGGAGGGGTAATTACAATGAGCAGTTCTTC,CASSSRASGRRGNYNEQFF
TRBJ1-6,TRBV6-6,.,many,TGTGCCAGCACCGCCGTGACTTTGCTTAATTCACCCCTCCACTTT,CASTAVTLLNSPLHF
TRBJ1-2,TRBV7-3,TRBD1,.,TGTGCCAGCAGCCACGACAGGGGGCTGAGTGGCTACACCTTC,CASSHDRGLSGYTF
TRBJ2-1,TRBV7-9,TRBD2,many,TGTGCCAGCAGCTCGGGACTAGCGGGAGGCTTCTATGAGCAGTTCTTC,CASSSGLAGGFYEQFF
TRBJ2-7,TRBV5-4,TRBD2,many,TGTGCCAGCAGCAGCTTTGGCGGGGGGTACGGCGAGCAGTACTTC,CASSSFGGGYGEQYF
TRBJ2-1,TRBV2,.,.,TGTGCCAGCAGCTTGACCCCGGGTAGTGATGAGCAGTTCTTC,CASSLTPGSDEQFF
TRBJ2-7,TRBV5-1,.,many,TGCGCCAGCAGCTTGCTAGAGACAGGCCTTGGGGAGCAGTACTTC,CASSLLETGLGEQYF
TRBJ2-7,TRBV5-4,.,many,TGTGCCAGCAGCTTTACCCCCTCCGAGCAGTACTTC,CASSFTPSEQYF
TRBJ2-7,TRBV5-1,.,many,TGCGCCAGCAGCTTGAGTGGCACCGAGACCTACGAGCAGTACTTC,CASSLSGTETYEQYF
TRBJ2-5,TRBV11-2,.,many,TGTGCCAGCAGCTTAGACCAGGGACCAGATTCTGAGACCCAGTACTTC,CASSLDQGPDSETQYF
TRBJ2-3,TRBV28,.,.,TGTGCCAGCCGACTGACGGGGGCCACAGATACGCAGTATTTT,CASRLTGATDTQYF
TRBJ2-7,TRBV7-2,TRBD2,many,TGTGCCAGCAGCTTAGATGGTGGGAGGGGATACGAGCAGTACTTC,CASSLDGGRGYEQYF
TRBJ2-5,TRBV5-1,TRBD1,many,TGCGCCAGCAGCTCCGGACAGGGACTCCAAGAGACCCAGTACTTC,CASSSGQGLQETQYF
TRBJ2-3,TRBV6-5,.,.,TGTGCCAGCAGTTACTCCGGCACAGATACGCAGTATTTT,CASSYSGTDTQYF
TRBJ2-1,TRBV20-1,.,many,TGCAGTCCAGGCCCAGGGGTTTTTGAGCAGTTCTTC,CSPGPGVFEQFF
TRBJ1-6,TRBV13,.,many,TGTGCCAGCGGATTATCTGTGGAGCGTTCACCCCTCCACTTT,CASGLSVERSPLHF
TRBJ2-3,TRBV20-1,.,many,TGCAGTGCTAGAGAGGCCGGCCCTAGCACAGATACGCAGTATTTT,CSAREAGPSTDTQYF
TRBJ2-7,TRBV24-1,.,many,TGTGCCACCAACAAGCACTTCACCTACGAGCAGTACTTC,CATNKHFTYEQYF
TRBJ1-3,TRBV18,.,few,TGTGCCAGCTCACCTGAGATGACGGTCACTGGAAACACCATATATTTT,CASSPEMTVTGNTIYF
TRBJ2-5,TRBV27,TRBD1,.,TGTGCCAGCAGGGGACAGGGGCCGAGAGAGACCCAGTACTTC,CASRGQGPRETQYF
TRBJ2-7,TRBV9,.,once,TGTGCCAGCAGCGCCGGGTCCACTCTTAGATACGAGCAGTACTTC,CASSAGSTLRYEQYF
TRBJ2-1,TRBV20-1,.,.,TGCAGTGCCGCGGGGTACCGGGACAATGCGCAGTTCTTC,CSAAGYRDNAQFF